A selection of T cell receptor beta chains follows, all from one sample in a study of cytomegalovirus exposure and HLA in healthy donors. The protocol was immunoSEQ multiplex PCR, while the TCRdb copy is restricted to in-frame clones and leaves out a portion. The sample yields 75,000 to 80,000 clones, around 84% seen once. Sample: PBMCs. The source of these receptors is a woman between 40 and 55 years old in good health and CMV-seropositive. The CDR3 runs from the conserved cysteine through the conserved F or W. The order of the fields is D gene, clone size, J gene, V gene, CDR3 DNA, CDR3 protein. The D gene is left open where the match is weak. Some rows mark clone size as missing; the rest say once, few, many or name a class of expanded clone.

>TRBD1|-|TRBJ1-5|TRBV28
TGTGCCAGCAATATGGACAGGGACCAGCCCCAGCATTTT
CASNMDRDQPQHF
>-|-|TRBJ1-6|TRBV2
TGTGCCAGCAGGGGGGGTGTGTCCAGCTCCTATAATTCACCCCTCCACTTT
CASRGGVSSSYNSPLHF
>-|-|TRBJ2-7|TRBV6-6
TGTGCCAGCAGGAGACAGTCCTCCGAGCAGTACTTC
CASRRQSSEQYF
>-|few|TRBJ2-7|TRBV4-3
TGCGCCAGCAGCCTAGGGAGAGGCTACGAGCAGTACTTC
CASSLGRGYEQYF
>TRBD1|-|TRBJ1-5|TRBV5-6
TGTGCCAGCAGCTTGGGGACAGGGGCTAGCAATCAGCCCCAGCATTTT
CASSLGTGASNQPQHF
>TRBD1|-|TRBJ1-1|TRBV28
TGTGCCAGCAGATTTATGACAGGGGGCTTAACTGAAGCTTTCTTT
CASRFMTGGLTEAFF
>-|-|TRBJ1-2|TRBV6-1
TGTGCCAGCAAAGTGGTGTCAGGGGATGGCTACACCTTC
CASKVVSGDGYTF
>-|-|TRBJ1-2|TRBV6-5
TGTGCCAGCAGTTTACGGGGGGGCTTGGCTAACTATGGCTACACCTTC
CASSLRGGLANYGYTF
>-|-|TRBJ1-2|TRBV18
TGTGCCAGCTCAGCCCAGGGTGAAAACTATGGCTACACCTTC
CASSAQGENYGYTF
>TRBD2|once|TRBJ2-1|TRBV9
TGTGCCAGCAGCCAAAGCGGGGGGGCTTACAATGAGCAGTTCTTC
CASSQSGGAYNEQFF
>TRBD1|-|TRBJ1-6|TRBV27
TGTGCCAGCAGTTGGGGGGGACAGGGGTACTCACCCCTCCACTTT
CASSWGGQGYSPLHF
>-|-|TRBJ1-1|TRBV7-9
TGTGCCAGCAGCTTAATGGGGGGGCGAGGGTCTGAAGCTTTCTTT
CASSLMGGRGSEAFF
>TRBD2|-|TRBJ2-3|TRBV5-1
TGCGCCAGCAGCTTGGGGGCTAGCGGGGCCACAGATACGCAGTATTTT
CASSLGASGATDTQYF
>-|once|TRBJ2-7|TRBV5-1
TGCGCCAGCAGCCCCCGGGACTCTATGACCTACGAGCAGTACTTC
CASSPRDSMTYEQYF
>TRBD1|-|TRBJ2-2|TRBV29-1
TGCAGCGTCCTCGGGACAGTCCCCGGGGAGCTGTTTTTT
CSVLGTVPGELFF
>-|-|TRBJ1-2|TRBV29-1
TGCAGCGTTGAAGATACGGGGGGCGCCGACTATGGCTACACCTTC
CSVEDTGGADYGYTF
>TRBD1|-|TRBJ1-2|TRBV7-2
TGTGCCAGCAGCTTAATGGGACAGGGATATGGCTACACCTTC
CASSLMGQGYGYTF
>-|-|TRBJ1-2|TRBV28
TGTGCCAGCAGTTTATCCGGGGGGTTCTATGGCTACACCTTC
CASSLSGGFYGYTF
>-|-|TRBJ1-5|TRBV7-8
TGTGCCAGCAGCGCGACAGATTTCTGGCAGGCTAGCAATCAGCCCCAGCATTTT
CASSATDFWQASNQPQHF
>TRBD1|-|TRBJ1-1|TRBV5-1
TGCGCCAGCAGCTTAAGGACAGGACCGAACACTGAAGCTTTCTTT
CASSLRTGPNTEAFF
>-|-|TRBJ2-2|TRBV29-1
TGCAGCGTTGAGATTAAGGGGCGGATAACCGGGGAGCTGTTTTTT
CSVEIKGRITGELFF
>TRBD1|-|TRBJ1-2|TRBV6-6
TGTGCCAGCAGTTACCCGGCACCGGGACAGGGGGATGGCTACACCTTC
CASSYPAPGQGDGYTF
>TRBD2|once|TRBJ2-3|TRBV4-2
TGTGCCAGCAGCCATTCTGGACTAGCGGGGGGACCTAGCACAGATACGCAGTATTTT
CASSHSGLAGGPSTDTQYF
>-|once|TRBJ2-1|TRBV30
TGTGCCTGGAGTGGTGGGTCAGGGAGGGGGAATGAGCAGTTCTTC
CAWSGGSGRGNEQFF
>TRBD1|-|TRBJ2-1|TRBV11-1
TGTGCCAGCAGGGGGACAGGCCCCAACAATGAGCAGTTCTTC
CASRGTGPNNEQFF